The entry below gives a single T cell receptor beta chain sequence along with its context. Original processing notes: Estimated nucleated cell counts came from reference gene primer amplification. Assay: immunoSEQ multiplex PCR; the TCRdb copy retains only in-frame clones and omits some. The DNA gave D and trimming, while V, J and clone size come from that table. The table includes roughly 180,000 clones, about nine tenths detected once. The data originate from a study of blood T cell repertoires in COVID-19. Study-wide context: Donors in the United States, Italy and Spain gave samples during acute or convalescent COVID-19. Sample material is recorded as cDNA or gDNA derived from T cells, B-cell-depleted T cells, or PBMCs.

V lost 2 bases and J 6 bases, leaving 17 bases between the germline ends. The V gene's germline CDR1 is GTSNPN and CDR2 SVGIG (reference sequence). This CDR3 comprises 15 residues. This sequence was found in an older man with active or convalescent COVID-19. Sequencing was carried out using peripheral blood. The chain carries TRBV30 and TRBJ1-5; perhaps TRBD1 as D (5 bases). CDR3 nucleotides: TGTGCCTGGAGTACTATTTCAGGGTTTGGTCAGCCCCAGCATTTT. The encoded protein is CAWSTISGFGQPQHF.